This entry lists 22 T cell receptor beta chains sequenced from one sample in a study of vaccination effects on CD4 cells after COVID-19. These receptors' targets are unknown. CD4+ T cells specific for antigen were expanded with viral peptide pools by the ViraFEST assay before sequencing. Following an approximately 9-day culture, CD4+ T cells were purified. Documented for the person is a PCR-confirmed SARS-CoV-2 infection occurring between March and December 2020. Sequencing was performed with immunoSEQ multiplex PCR; in TCRdb, only in-frame clones are kept and a portion is missing. The sample holds around 37,000 clones, about two thirds seen once. This sample comprised CD4+ T cells from PBMCs cultured with a peptide pool, obtained before COVID-19 vaccination. These receptors originate from a human donor who had a prior SARS-CoV-2 infection.

The V and J genes are TRBV2 and TRBJ1-1; TRBD1 is a possible D gene (6 bases). CDR1 and CDR2 from the germline V gene are SNHLY and FYNNEI. V was shortened by 6 bases and J by 4 bases, with 12 bases between the two germline ends. CDR3 length equals 13 residues. CDR3 DNA sequence: TGTGCCAGCAGCGAGGGGGGGTTCACTGAAGCTTTCTTT. The encoded protein is CASSEGGFTEAFF.

This chain uses TRBV30 with TRBJ1-6; D is unresolved. Germline V gives CDR1 GTSNPN, CDR2 SVGIG (reference sequence). The CDR3 has 13 residues. Trimming cost V 0 bases and J 10 bases, with 10 bases left between them. CDR3 sequence reads: CAWSVGVRSPLHF. The CDR3 region has the DNA TGTGCCTGGAGTGTGGGTGTAAGGTCACCCCTCCACTTT. Full variable domain (remainder filled in from reference TRBV30 and TRBJ1-6): SQTIHQWPATLVQPVGSPLSLECTVEGTSNPNLYWYRQAAGRGLQLLFYSVGIGQISSEVPQNLSASRPQDRQFILSSKKLLLSDSGFYLCAWSVGVRSPLHFGNGTRLTVT.

There are a few counts of this clone. CDR3 protein: CATSSRTGTGYTF. In DNA form, the CDR3 reads TGTGCCACCAGCAGCCGAACAGGGACGGGCTACACCTTC. This sequence joins TRBV15 and TRBJ1-2; weak D call: TRBD1 (6 bases). The CDR3 runs to 13 residues. V dropped 3 bases and J dropped 8 bases, with 13 bases sitting between them. The germline V gene encodes CDR1 LNHNV and CDR2 YYDKDF (reference sequence).

The chain joins TRBV24-1 to TRBJ2-3; D possibly corresponds to TRBD2 (6 bases). In germline, CDR1 is KGHDR, CDR2 SFDVKD. This CDR3 has 16 amino acids. The V and J ends lost 3 bases and 3 bases respectively, with 15 bases between them. The CDR3 loop is CATSDNLAEGTDTQYF. The CDR3, as DNA: TGTGCCACCAGTGATAATTTAGCGGAGGGAACAGATACGCAGTATTTT.

The chain combines TRBV6-6 with TRBJ1-1; weak D call: TRBD1 (6 bases). Germline CDR1 and CDR2: MNHNY and SVGAGI (reference sequence). The CDR3 runs to 15 residues. Trimming removed 2 bases from V and 1 base from J, with 11 bases in between. Written as DNA, the CDR3 is TGTGCCAGCAGTTACGGGCAGGGGCAGAACACTGAAGCTTTCTTT. Protein: CASSYGQGQNTEAFF.

As regards this clone: Sequence at one end of the junction differs from germline and may be a read error. V is TRBV7-7 and J is TRBJ2-3, with D possibly being TRBD2 (5 bases). This CDR3 is built from 15 residues. Per germline, CDR1 SSHAT and CDR2 FNYEAQ (reference sequence). This CDR3 reads CASSFGNSVTDTQYF. The CDR3 DNA reads TGTGCTAGCAGCTTCGGGAATAGCGTCACAGATACGCAGTATTTT. Using reference TRBV7-7 and TRBJ2-3 for the parts outside the CDR3, the full variable domain is GAGVSQSPRYKVTKRGQDVTLRCDPISSHATLYWYQQALGQGPEFLTYFNYEAQPDKSGLPSDRFSAERPEGSISTLTIQRTEQRDSAMYRCASSFGNSVTDTQYFGPGTRLTVL.

The chain joins TRBV2 to TRBJ1-2; the D gene is possibly TRBD1 (5 bases). The CDR3 is 15 residues long. Germline V lookup: CDR1 SNHLY, CDR2 FYNNEI. The ends were cut back, 4 bases at V and 7 bases at J, with 19 bases in the middle. The DNA of the CDR3 is TGTGCCAGCAGTGCGTTGATATTTAGGGGAGGTGGCTACACCTTC. Its translation: CASSALIFRGGGYTF.

The CDR3 is CANLVARSSNQPQHF. CDR3 bases: TGTGCCAACCTTGTCGCGCGGTCTAGCAATCAGCCCCAGCATTTT. This chain connects TRBV24-1 to TRBJ1-5; D gene unclear. The CDR3 loop spans 15 amino acids. The V end was cut by 11 bases, the J end by 0 bases, with 16 bases between. The germline CDR1 and CDR2 sequences are KGHDR and SFDVKD.

This clone was observed once. The chain employs TRBV30 and TRBJ2-3, with D uncertain. The CDR3 is 13 residues long. Trimming removed 4 bases at V and 1 base at J, with 9 bases between. From germline, CDR1 is GTSNPN and CDR2 SVGIG (reference sequence). CDR3 sequence (DNA): TGTGCCTGGACACGGCAGGGCACAGATACGCAGTATTTT. It is translated as CAWTRQGTDTQYF.

This chain connects TRBV4-3 to TRBJ2-5, with 9 bases aligning to TRBD2. Germline V gene data show CDR1 as LGHNA and CDR2 as YSLEER. V lost 0 bases, J lost 7 bases, and 9 bases stayed unmatched. CDR3 length equals 16 residues. CDR3 amino acids: CASSQDLGTSLGTQYF. As DNA, the CDR3 is TGCGCCAGCAGCCAAGATCTAGGGACTAGCCTCGGGACCCAGTACTTC.

The gene calls are TRBV6-2 or TRBV6-3 and TRBJ2-3; 13 bases line up with TRBD2. Germline V lookup: CDR1 MNHEY, CDR2 SVGEGT. The ends lost 5 bases at V and 5 bases at J; junction bases unmatched: 10. The CDR3 is 17 residues long. The CDR3 here is CASSGLAGAVVGDTQYF. CDR3 DNA sequence: TGTGCCAGCAGTGGACTAGCGGGGGCCGTAGTTGGAGATACGCAGTATTTT.

The chain recombines TRBV5-1 with TRBJ1-1, with D uncertain. The CDR3 sequence is 15 residues long. V was trimmed by 4 bases and J by 2 bases, leaving 15 bases between them. Germline-derived CDR1 and CDR2 are SGHRS and YFSETQ. CDR3 sequence reads: CASSVTTGGNTEAFF. The CDR3 DNA follows: TGCGCCAGCAGCGTAACCACCGGCGGTAACACTGAAGCTTTCTTT.

There are a few counts of this clone. The V gene is TRBV7-9, the J gene TRBJ2-1; 11 nucleotides agree with TRBD2. The junction had 16 bases not matched to a gene; V was cut back by 10 bases and J by 5 bases. The CDR3 consists of 17 residues. Germline CDR1 reads SEHNR; CDR2 reads FQNEAQ (reference sequence). CDR3 sequence (DNA): TGTGCCACCGGGACTAGCGGCCAACTAGCTGTAGACAATGAGCAGTTCTTC. It yields the protein CATGTSGQLAVDNEQFF.

The CDR3 reads CAWSLYRDRGAGTDTQYF. CDR3 bases: TGTGCCTGGAGTCTATACCGGGACAGGGGAGCGGGCACAGATACGCAGTATTTT. The rearrangement joins TRBV30 to TRBJ2-3; 10 bases line up with TRBD1. CDR3 length: 18 residues. CDR1 and CDR2 (germline): GTSNPN, SVGIG (reference sequence). Losses at the gene ends were 2 bases for V and 1 base for J; bases not matched to a gene: 12.

V and J are TRBV6-5 and TRBJ2-7; 8 bases map to TRBD2. Germline lookup yields CDR1 MNHEY and CDR2 SVGAGI. CDR3 length equals 14 residues. V shed 9 bases, J shed 6 bases, and the junction held 13 bases outside the gene matches. CDR3 DNA sequence: TGTGCCAGTCTTAAATCCACCGGGGGGGGCGAGCAGTACTTC. The encoded protein is CASLKSTGGGEQYF.

This clone has just a few counts. For the CDR3, the DNA is TGTGCCAGCAGCCAACAAGAACCTAGGGTCTATGGCTACACCTTC. Translating it yields CASSQQEPRVYGYTF. The V call is TRBV5-4, the J call TRBJ1-2; D not certain. Trimming removed 4 bases from V and 4 bases from J, with 17 bases in between. The CDR3 extends over 15 amino acids. Germline V gives CDR1 SGHNT, CDR2 YYREEE (reference sequence).

The chain couples TRBV7-2 to TRBJ2-1; D unresolved. V lost 5 bases and J lost 0, with 11 bases in between. Germline V gene sequence: CDR1 SGHTA, CDR2 FQGNSA. The CDR3 runs 15 residues. CDR3 sequence: CASSISSSSYNEQFF. The CDR3, as DNA: TGTGCCAGCAGCATTTCCTCCAGCTCCTACAATGAGCAGTTCTTC.

The chain has TRBV9 and TRBJ2-2; 8 bases fit TRBD2. The CDR3 extends over 14 amino acids. Germline V gene lookup returns CDR1 SGDLS and CDR2 YYNGEE. With 7 bases clipped from V and 0 bases from J, the junction kept 2 bases outside the gene matches. CDR3 residues: CASGGLANTGELFF. DNA of the CDR3: TGTGCCAGCGGGGGACTAGCGAACACCGGGGAGCTGTTTTTT.

This clone has a handful of counts. This chain links TRBV6-2 or TRBV6-3 with TRBJ2-1; the match to TRBD1 covers 8 bases. The CDR3 spans 18 residues. The germline V gene has CDR1 MNHEY and CDR2 SVGEGT. Trimming cost V 0 bases and J 0 bases; bases outside gene matches: 7. DNA for the CDR3: TGTGCCAGCAGTTACTCATCCAGGGGGCTTTACTCCTACAATGAGCAGTTCTTC. This gives the protein CASSYSSRGLYSYNEQFF.

The rearrangement uses TRBV6-4 and TRBJ2-1; 11 nucleotides align to TRBD2. The CDR3 is 15 amino acids. Germline CDR1 reads MRHNA; CDR2 reads SNTAGT. The V segment lost 3 bases and the J segment 7 bases; nucleotides outside the gene matches: 5. Here the CDR3 DNA reads TGTGCCAGCAGTGAACTAGCGGGAGCAGGAAATGAGCAGTTCTTC. It yields the protein CASSELAGAGNEQFF.

The chain uses TRBV7-8 and TRBJ1-3, with D maybe TRBD1 (5 bases). V shed 5 bases and J shed 1 base, with 15 bases lying between them. The CDR3 length is 16 residues. Germline loops: CDR1 SGHVS, CDR2 FQNEAQ. CDR3 in amino acids: CASSLNNPGSGNTIYF. The CDR3 DNA sequence: TGTGCCAGCAGCCTAAACAACCCAGGGTCTGGAAACACCATATATTTT. The whole variable domain, remainder taken from reference TRBV7-8 and TRBJ1-3, is GAGVSQSPRYKVAKRGQDVALRCDPISGHVSLFWYQQALGQGPEFLTYFQNEAQLDKSGLPSDRFFAERPEGSVSTLKIQRTQQEDSAVYLCASSLNNPGSGNTIYFGEGSWLTVV.

The genes are TRBV7-2 and TRBJ1-4, with 8 bases aligning to TRBD1. The CDR3 spans 14 residues. V lost 5 bases and J lost 8; bases outside the gene matches: 7. Germline CDR1 reads SGHTA; CDR2 reads FQGNSA. For the CDR3, the DNA is TGTGCCAGCAGCCCAGGACAGGGACGAGAAAAACTGTTTTTT. Protein: CASSPGQGREKLFF.